Listed below are T cell receptor beta chains from one sample, sequenced in a study of blood T cell repertoires in COVID-19. Measured with immunoSEQ multiplex PCR; TCRdb has only the in-frame clones, and not every one. Altogether some 50,000 clones are present, around 80% being singletons, with the ten largest covering about 14%. Sequencing was done on a sample of peripheral blood. These receptors all stem from a human donor in a cohort sampled during active COVID-19. The CDR3 runs from the conserved cysteine through the conserved F or W.

j_gene: TRBJ1-1
v_gene: TRBV18
CDR3aa: CASSPLTGEAFF

j_gene: TRBJ2-7
v_gene: TRBV29-1
CDR3aa: CTIRTGQGQYEQYF

j_gene: TRBJ2-1
v_gene: TRBV7-2
CDR3aa: CASSLRTSSGEQFF

j_gene: TRBJ2-5
v_gene: TRBV4-3
CDR3aa: CASSQGAWETQYF

j_gene: TRBJ2-3
v_gene: TRBV4-1
CDR3aa: CASSQDSLAGMRQYF

j_gene: TRBJ2-2
v_gene: TRBV14
CDR3aa: CASSQVQALNTGELFF

j_gene: TRBJ1-1
v_gene: TRBV28
CDR3aa: CASTILDSAFF

j_gene: TRBJ2-1
v_gene: TRBV4-2
CDR3aa: CASSQWGVTGAGESYNEQFF

j_gene: TRBJ1-4
v_gene: TRBV29-1
CDR3aa: CSVGRVGEKLFF

j_gene: TRBJ2-1
v_gene: TRBV5-1
CDR3aa: CASSSEPSGGYNEQFF

j_gene: TRBJ1-5
v_gene: TRBV27
CDR3aa: CASSFAALNQPQHF

j_gene: TRBJ2-2
v_gene: TRBV7-3
CDR3aa: CASSLGVGRTGELFF

j_gene: TRBJ2-1
v_gene: TRBV20-1
CDR3aa: CSAAWRQTQFF

j_gene: TRBJ2-7
v_gene: TRBV7-9
CDR3aa: CASSFTPSYEQYF

j_gene: TRBJ1-2
v_gene: TRBV6-5
CDR3aa: CASSPRGHGYTF

j_gene: TRBJ2-7
v_gene: TRBV10-3
CDR3aa: CAISDGETSGRTRYEQYF

j_gene: TRBJ2-7
v_gene: TRBV30
CDR3aa: CAWSVLQDRGVYEQYF

j_gene: TRBJ1-2
v_gene: TRBV7-3
CDR3aa: CASSEGAGLRPLYGYTF

j_gene: TRBJ1-4
v_gene: TRBV6-5
CDR3aa: CASSYEGSTDEKLFF

j_gene: TRBJ1-1
v_gene: TRBV28
CDR3aa: CASNARLPNTEAFF

j_gene: TRBJ2-3
v_gene: TRBV6-1
CDR3aa: CASSEVAGGGDTQYF

j_gene: TRBJ1-2
v_gene: TRBV7-2
CDR3aa: CASSPQVDNYGYTF

j_gene: TRBJ1-4
v_gene: TRBV18
CDR3aa: CASSPASQVNEKLFF

j_gene: TRBJ2-1
v_gene: TRBV6-5
CDR3aa: CASRALGGHEQFF

j_gene: TRBJ1-1
v_gene: TRBV6-6
CDR3aa: CASSYDSEAFF

j_gene: TRBJ1-1
v_gene: TRBV11-2
CDR3aa: CASSLGGHTEAFF

j_gene: TRBJ1-1
v_gene: TRBV28
CDR3aa: CASSLVRSGAFF

j_gene: TRBJ2-3
v_gene: TRBV7-9
CDR3aa: CASSLGVAGGPSFQDTQYF

j_gene: TRBJ1-5
v_gene: TRBV15
CDR3aa: CATAPGDGNQPQHF

j_gene: TRBJ1-6
v_gene: TRBV7-2
CDR3aa: CASQGSFNSPLHF

j_gene: TRBJ2-1
v_gene: TRBV6-6
CDR3aa: CASSQGSPYNEQFF

j_gene: TRBJ2-1
v_gene: TRBV6-4
CDR3aa: CASSELAGYNEQFF

j_gene: TRBJ1-3
v_gene: TRBV7-6
CDR3aa: CASSPGQGVSGNTIYF

j_gene: TRBJ2-5
v_gene: TRBV12-3/TRBV12-4
CDR3aa: CASSPPRGETQYF

j_gene: TRBJ2-7
v_gene: TRBV6-2/TRBV6-3
CDR3aa: CASSTPGEIYEQYF

j_gene: TRBJ1-2
v_gene: TRBV5-4
CDR3aa: CASSATGTATNYGYTF

j_gene: TRBJ2-5
v_gene: TRBV19
CDR3aa: CASSRASPGETQYF

j_gene: TRBJ2-3
v_gene: TRBV19
CDR3aa: CAIAPGQGTDTQYF

j_gene: TRBJ2-5
v_gene: TRBV6-5
CDR3aa: CASRGDRRIQETQYF

j_gene: TRBJ2-3
v_gene: TRBV6-5
CDR3aa: CASSLLAGGSDTQYF

j_gene: TRBJ2-1
v_gene: TRBV27
CDR3aa: CASSLPLAGAYNEQFF

j_gene: TRBJ2-1
v_gene: TRBV14
CDR3aa: CASSQGPGGFRNEQFF

j_gene: TRBJ1-1
v_gene: TRBV7-2
CDR3aa: CASSFQGGNTEAFF

j_gene: TRBJ2-7
v_gene: TRBV24-1
CDR3aa: CATSETGAYEQYF

j_gene: TRBJ1-4
v_gene: TRBV7-9
CDR3aa: CASSQGQSREKLFF